The 23 T cell receptor beta chains presented below share a single source sample, sequenced in a study of human T cells and chemical hapten exposure. As for time point: patch test 3, about 24 weeks after DPC sensitization. The treatment is: therapeutic diphenylcyclopropenone sensitization with weekly scalp DPC. TCRdb called the RACE reads again in MiXCR, with one record for every CDR3 protein. The sample carries roughly 50,000 distinct CDR3 sequences, approximately 9.9% recorded once. The sequenced sample was whole blood, obtained in connection with sensitization to the hapten diphenylcyclopropenone (DPC). These receptors all come from a woman between 40 and 50 years old with alopecia areata. Some clones in this sample may be carry-over from other donors' samples.

This clonotype showed up many times. The J gene is TRBJ1-1, the V gene TRBV12-3 or TRBV12-4; no clear D. The ends were cut back, 6 bases at V and 3 bases at J, with 14 bases in the middle. The CDR3 is made up of 14 amino acids. CDR3 region: CASRHGREYTEAFF. The CDR3 nucleotides read TGTGCCAGCAGACACGGGCGGGAGTACACTGAAGCTTTCTTT.

This clonotype was counted between two and nine times. The chain joins TRBV27 to TRBJ2-3, with D tentatively TRBD2 (6 bases). Germline V gene data show CDR1 as MNHEY and CDR2 as SMNVEV (reference sequence). The CDR3 covers 11 residues. V lost 11 bases, J lost 5 bases, and 11 bases lay in between. The CDR3 sequence: CAATRGDTQYF. CDR3 DNA sequence: TGTGCCGCGACTAGGGGAGATACGCAGTATTTT.

The V gene is TRBV9, the J gene TRBJ2-3, with a possible D match to TRBD1 (7 bases). This CDR3 is built from 16 residues. In germline, CDR1 is SGDLS, CDR2 YYNGEE. The V and J ends lost 4 bases and 4 bases respectively, with 19 bases between them. The CDR3 nucleotides are TGTGCCAGCAGCCTTCGACAGGGAGGTGGTTCAGATACGCAGTATTTT. This gives the protein CASSLRQGGGSDTQYF. The entire variable domain, with the rest obtained from reference TRBV9 and TRBJ2-3, is as follows: DSGVTQTPKHLITATGQRVTLRCSPRSGDLSVYWYQQSLDQGLQFLIQYYNGEERAKGNILERFSAQQFPDLHSELNLSSLELGDSALYFCASSLRQGGGSDTQYFGPGTRLTVL.

The chain recombines TRBV4-3 with TRBJ2-4; tentatively, D is TRBD1 (6 bases). CDR3 size: 15 residues. CDR1 and CDR2 from the germline V gene are LGHNA and YSLEER. V was trimmed by 4 bases and J by 7 bases, leaving 17 bases between them. CDR3 sequence (DNA): TGCGCCAGCAGCCGTCTCTTTACAGGGATGAACATTCAGTACTTC. Encoded protein: CASSRLFTGMNIQYF.

The chain carries TRBV7-6 and TRBJ1-1; perhaps TRBD1 as D (5 bases). The CDR3 has 15 residues. Between the trimmed V and J ends, which lost 2 bases and 0 bases, there was a span of 10 bases. The germline V gene has CDR1 SGHVS and CDR2 FNYEAQ. The CDR3 loop is CASSLTPGVNTEAFF. CDR3 nucleotides: TGTGCCAGCAGCTTAACTCCGGGGGTGAACACTGAAGCTTTCTTT. Drawing the rest from reference TRBV7-6 and TRBJ1-1, the complete variable domain is GAGVSQSPRYKVTKRGQDVALRCDPISGHVSLYWYRQALGQGPEFLTYFNYEAQQDKSGLPNDRFSAERPEGSISTLTIQRTEQRDSAMYRCASSLTPGVNTEAFFGQGTRLTVV.

This clonotype was observed at least ten times. The V call is TRBV18, the J call TRBJ2-3, with 9 bases aligning to TRBD1. The CDR3 loop spans 14 amino acids. Germline V gives CDR1 KGHSH, CDR2 LQKENI. After removal of 3 bases from V and 6 bases from J, the junction contained 4 bases not matched to a gene. The CDR3 DNA sequence: TGTGCCAGCTCACCGACAGGGGGGTTGGATACGCAGTATTTT. Encoded protein: CASSPTGGLDTQYF. Based on the CDR3 plus reference TRBV18 and TRBJ2-3, the full variable domain is NAGVMQNPRHLVRRRGQEARLRCSPMKGHSHVYWYRQLPEEGLKFMVYLQKENIIDESGMPKERFSAEFPKEGPSILRIQQVVRGDSAAYFCASSPTGGLDTQYFGPGTRLTVL.

The chain is built from TRBV4-3 and TRBJ2-5; 10 bases are a match to TRBD2. The length of the CDR3 is 15 residues. Losses at the gene ends were 4 bases for V and 4 bases for J; bases not matched to a gene: 6. CDR1 is LGHNA, CDR2 YSLEER, per germline. CDR3 bases: TGCGCCAGCAGCCCCGGGACTAGCGAGGTAGAGACCCAGTACTTC. Its translation is CASSPGTSEVETQYF.

This clonotype came up many times. This chain's CDR3 is CSARDRGQPQHF. CDR3 DNA: TGCAGTGCTAGAGACAGGGGTCAGCCCCAGCATTTT. V usage is TRBV20-1 and J usage is TRBJ1-5; TRBD1 is a possible D gene (6 bases). Germline assignment: CDR1 DFQATT and CDR2 SNEGSKA (reference sequence). This CDR3 comprises 12 residues. The V gene lost 0 bases and the J gene lost 6 bases, with 6 bases spanning the gap.

This clonotype was found many times. The chain uses TRBV4-1 and TRBJ1-2; the D gene is possibly TRBD1 (5 bases). The V gene's germline CDR1 is MGHRA and CDR2 YSYEKL. This CDR3 region has 16 residues. V was cut by 3 bases and J by 1 base, with 15 bases left in between. The CDR3 spells CASSQARDALNYGYTF. CDR3 in DNA: TGCGCCAGCAGCCAGGCCAGGGACGCTCTTAACTATGGCTACACCTTC.

The rearrangement joins TRBV4-1 to TRBJ1-1, with 8 bases fitting TRBD1. With 1 base clipped from V and 1 base from J, the junction kept 5 bases outside the gene matches. The germline CDR1 and CDR2 sequences are MGHRA and YSYEKL. The CDR3 extends over 16 amino acids. CDR3 region: CASSQGQGARNTEAFF. The CDR3 nucleotides read TGCGCCAGCAGCCAAGGCCAGGGGGCTAGGAACACTGAAGCTTTCTTT.

This clonotype was seen ten or more times. The gene calls are TRBV12-5 and TRBJ1-5, with unresolved D. With 1 base removed from V and 2 bases from J, the gap between germline ends came to 6 bases. The CDR3 totals 14 residues. Germline-derived CDR1 and CDR2 are LGHNT and FRNRAP. CDR3 amino acids: CASGLGSGNQPQHF. Written as DNA, the CDR3 is TGTGCTAGTGGTTTGGGGTCTGGCAATCAGCCCCAGCATTTT. The whole variable domain, remainder taken from reference TRBV12-5 and TRBJ1-5, is DARVTQTPRHKVTEMGQEVTMRCQPILGHNTVFWYRQTMMQGLELLAYFRNRAPLDDSGMPKDRFSAEMPDATLATLKIQPSEPRDSAVYFCASGLGSGNQPQHFGDGTRLSIL.

The chain joins TRBV19 to TRBJ1-2; tentatively, D is TRBD1 (6 bases). The CDR3 has 14 residues. The V gene's germline CDR1 is LNHDA and CDR2 SQIVND (reference sequence). V was pared by 2 bases and J by 2 bases, with 9 bases between. The CDR3 bases are TGTGCCAGTAGTATATCCGGACAGAACTATGGCTACACCTTC. Protein: CASSISGQNYGYTF.

The chain links TRBV28 to TRBJ2-1; 7 bases match TRBD2. The CDR3 spans 13 residues. Germline values: CDR1 MDHEN, CDR2 SYDVKM. Trimming removed 7 bases from V and 3 bases from J; junction bases left unmatched: 3. CDR3 coding DNA: TGTGCCAGCAACGGGGGGTACTACAATGAGCAGTTCTTC. Protein: CASNGGYYNEQFF.

This clonotype came up a few times. This rearrangement joins TRBV12-3 or TRBV12-4 to TRBJ1-5, with a tentative D call TRBD1 (6 bases). V lost 3 bases, J lost 5 bases, and 17 bases lay in between. This CDR3 has 16 amino acids. CDR3 sequence (DNA): TGTGCCAGCAGTTTGATTGGGACAAAGGTGGATCAGCCCCAGCATTTT. Residues: CASSLIGTKVDQPQHF.

This clonotype appeared a few times. The V and J genes are TRBV18 and TRBJ1-1, with a tentative D call TRBD1 (5 bases). V lost 6 bases and J 2 bases, leaving 13 bases between the germline ends. The germline V gene has CDR1 KGHSH and CDR2 LQKENI. CDR3 length: 14 residues. The CDR3 loop is CASSGGRKNTEAFF. DNA for the CDR3: TGTGCCAGCTCCGGGGGACGGAAAAACACTGAAGCTTTCTTT.

The V and J genes are TRBV7-3 and TRBJ2-1, with 7 bases identical to TRBD2. There are 13 residues in the CDR3. Germline CDR1 reads SGHTA; CDR2 reads FQGTGA. V shed 3 bases and J 8 bases; nucleotides not matched to a gene: 4. CDR3: CASSFGREDEQFF. CDR3 DNA: TGTGCCAGCAGCTTCGGACGGGAGGATGAGCAGTTCTTC.

The chain recombines TRBV15 with TRBJ2-7, with TRBD1 identical over 10 bases. The CDR3 has 14 amino acids. Per the germline V gene, CDR1 is LNHNV and CDR2 is YYDKDF (reference sequence). V lost 8 bases to trimming and J lost 1 base; unmatched junction nucleotides: 5. CDR3 sequence (DNA): TGTGCCACCTCCGTGGACAGGGGGTCCTACGAGCAGTACTTC. Translated: CATSVDRGSYEQYF. The full variable domain, its missing parts supplied by reference TRBV15 and TRBJ2-7, is DAMVIQNPRYQVTQFGKPVTLSCSQTLNHNVMYWYQQKSSQAPKLLFHYYDKDFNNEADTPDNFQSRRPNTSFCFLDIRSPGLGDTAMYLCATSVDRGSYEQYFGPGTRLTVT.

The chain couples TRBV29-1 to TRBJ2-5; D might be TRBD1 (5 bases). Germline loops: CDR1 SQVTM, CDR2 ANQGSEA. Trimming took off 6 bases at V and 1 base at J, with 15 bases between the two ends. CDR3 length: 14 residues. The CDR3 DNA reads as TGCAGCGTGGTATTCCCAACAGGCCAAGAGACCCAGTACTTC. It codes for CSVVFPTGQETQYF.

This clonotype was counted between two and nine times. This chain links TRBV5-1 with TRBJ1-2; 10 bases fit TRBD1. With 5 bases clipped from V and 3 bases from J, the junction kept 4 bases outside the gene matches. Germline V gives CDR1 SGHRS, CDR2 YFSETQ. This CDR3 comprises 14 residues. Here the CDR3 reads CASRAGTGDYGYTF. CDR3 sequence (DNA): TGCGCCAGCAGGGCCGGGACAGGGGACTATGGCTACACCTTC.

The table lists this clonotype with many counts. This sequence joins TRBV5-1 and TRBJ2-7; TRBD1 matches 8 bases. J gave up 0 bases and V 4 bases, and 3 bases lay outside the gene matches. This CDR3 region has 14 residues. The germline gives CDR1 SGHRS, CDR2 YFSETQ. The CDR3 DNA reads as TGCGCCAGCAGCGTCGGACAGGGCTCCTACGAGCAGTACTTC. It is translated as CASSVGQGSYEQYF. The variable domain in full, completed from reference TRBV5-1 and TRBJ2-7, reads KAGVTQTPRYLIKTRGQQVTLSCSPISGHRSVSWYQQTPGQGLQFLFEYFSETQRNKGNFPGRFSGRQFSNSRSEMNVSTLELGDSALYLCASSVGQGSYEQYFGPGTRLTVT.

This clonotype was detected ten times or more. This sequence joins TRBV20-1 and TRBJ1-1, with D uncertain. This CDR3 region has 10 residues. The V end was cut by 7 bases, the J end by 5 bases, with 8 bases between. Germline-derived CDR1 and CDR2 are DFQATT and SNEGSKA (reference sequence). DNA for the CDR3: TGCAGTGTAGGGAGGACTGAAGCTTTCTTT. It translates to CSVGRTEAFF.

This clonotype was recorded a few times. The chain combines TRBV2 with TRBJ1-1; D is ambiguous. Trimming took off 0 bases at V and 0 bases at J, with 8 bases between the two ends. Germline assignment: CDR1 SNHLY and CDR2 FYNNEI. The CDR3 is 15 amino acids. The CDR3 coding sequence is TGTGCCAGCAGTGAAGCTGGGCATTTGAACACTGAAGCTTTCTTT. Protein: CASSEAGHLNTEAFF. Variable domain in full (rest from reference TRBV2 and TRBJ1-1): EPEVTQTPSHQVTQMGQEVILRCVPISNHLYFYWYRQILGQKVEFLVSFYNNEISEKSEIFDDQFSVERPDGSNFTLKIRSTKLEDSAMYFCASSEAGHLNTEAFFGQGTRLTVV.

In this sample, this clonotype turned up many times. The genes are TRBV7-2 and TRBJ2-7; the D is unclear. The V and J ends lost 7 bases and 4 bases respectively, with 5 bases between them. This CDR3 has 10 residues. Per germline, CDR1 SGHTA and CDR2 FQGNSA. In DNA form, the CDR3 reads TGTGCCAGCACCCCTTACGAGCAGTACTTC. As protein: CASTPYEQYF.